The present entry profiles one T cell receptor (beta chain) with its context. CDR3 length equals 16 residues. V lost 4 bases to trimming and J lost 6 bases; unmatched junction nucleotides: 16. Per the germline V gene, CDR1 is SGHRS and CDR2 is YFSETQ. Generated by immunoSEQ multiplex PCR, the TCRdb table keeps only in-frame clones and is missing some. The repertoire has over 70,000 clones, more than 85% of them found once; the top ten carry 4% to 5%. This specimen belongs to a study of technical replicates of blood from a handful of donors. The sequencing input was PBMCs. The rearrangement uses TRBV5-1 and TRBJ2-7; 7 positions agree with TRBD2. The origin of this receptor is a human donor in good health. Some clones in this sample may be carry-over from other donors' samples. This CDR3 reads CASSPGTAAGGFEQYF. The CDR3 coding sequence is TGCGCCAGCAGCCCAGGCACGGCGGCCGGGGGGTTCGAGCAGTACTTC.